This T cell receptor (beta chain) was recorded in a study of control samples from healthy donors and cancer patients. The assay was immunoSEQ multiplex PCR, and TCRdb's table has in-frame clones only and misses some. This sample has approximately 97,000 clones, with over 85% found just once. This clone was counted a single time. V shed 7 bases and J 2 bases; nucleotides not matched to a gene: 6. This CDR3 contains 15 residues. Germline V gene sequence: CDR1 MNHEY, CDR2 SVGAGI. This TCR derives from a human donor in good health. The donor label of this sample is uncertain. The specimen was blood. The chain is built from TRBV6-5 and TRBJ2-5; TRBD2 matches at 11 bases. CDR3 sequence: CASTLLAGGQETQYF. The DNA for the CDR3 is TGTGCCAGCACCCTCTTAGCGGGGGGGCAAGAGACCCAGTACTTC.